A single sample is the source of the 10 T cell receptor beta chains below, sequenced in a study of low-dose radiotherapy and immunotherapy resistance in tumors. Alpha- and beta-chain coverage of first-strand cDNA came from TRAV- and TRBV-specific primers. TCRs were amplified for 15 to 25 PCR cycles with a constant-region primer and V-primer adapter. MiXCR, applied by TCRdb to the reads, yields one record per CDR3 protein. The sample lists some 85,000 distinct CDR3 sequences; approximately 20% were seen once. Stated time point: before trial treatment. The input for sequencing was PBMCs, taken before treatment. These receptors were obtained from a male donor with prostate cancer.

This clonotype was observed at least ten times. V is TRBV5-5 and J is TRBJ2-1; D remains ambiguous. V was clipped by 2 bases and J by 5 bases, with 2 bases between them. The germline V gene has CDR1 SGHKS and CDR2 YYEKEE (reference sequence). The CDR3 has 11 residues. CDR3 in DNA: TGTGCCAGCAGCTTCCACAATGAGCAGTTCTTC. Translated: CASSFHNEQFF.

About this clonotype itself: The DNA is left out, because the CDR3 cannot be placed on it with certainty; the CDR3 is given as TCRdb lists it. The chain links TRBV7-6 to TRBJ2-5; TRBD1, the D gene given by the table, was not confirmed from the DNA. Germline V gene sequence: CDR1 SGHVS, CDR2 FNYEAQ. The CDR3 sequence runs 21 residues, both termini included. This chain's CDR3 is CASSFYICSARRGTGGETQYF.

This clonotype came up many times. V and J are TRBV2 and TRBJ2-7, with 9 bases that match TRBD1. Trimming cost V 2 bases and J 7 bases; bases outside gene matches: 9. The germline CDR1 and CDR2 sequences are SNHLY and FYNNEI. The CDR3 has 15 residues. The CDR3, as DNA: TGTGCCAGCAGTGAAAATTGGGGACAGGGTATTGAGCAGTACTTC. Its translation: CASSENWGQGIEQYF.

The J gene is TRBJ1-3, the V gene TRBV5-1, with D uncertain. CDR1 and CDR2 (germline): SGHRS, YFSETQ. CDR3 size: 17 residues. The V gene lost 4 bases and the J gene lost 0 bases, with 17 bases spanning the gap. CDR3 sequence reads: CASSARASPPSGNTIYF. The CDR3 nucleotides are TGCGCCAGCAGCGCCCGGGCATCCCCTCCCTCTGGAAACACCATATATTTT.

This clonotype was counted at least ten times. V usage is TRBV7-8 and J usage is TRBJ2-1, with 11 bases fitting TRBD1. The CDR3 spans 15 residues. V trimming: 2 bases; J trimming: 9 bases; junction bases outside the gene matches: 6. CDR1 and CDR2 (germline): SGHVS, FQNEAQ. CDR3 sequence: CASSLRDRGFGEQFF. CDR3 in DNA: TGTGCCAGCAGCTTAAGGGACAGGGGGTTCGGTGAGCAGTTCTTC.

In this sample, this clonotype turned up many times. The chain employs TRBV12-3 or TRBV12-4 and TRBJ2-7; 7 bases align to TRBD2. The CDR3 loop spans 11 amino acids. Losses at the gene ends were 1 base for V and 9 bases for J; bases not matched to a gene: 0. The CDR3, as DNA: TGTGCCAGCAGTTTAGGCGGGGGGCAGTACTTC. Its translation: CASSLGGGQYF.

This clonotype was detected many times. The chain employs TRBV9 and TRBJ2-1; 7 bases match TRBD2. CDR3 length: 14 residues. CDR1 and CDR2 from the germline V gene are SGDLS and YYNGEE. The J segment lost 4 bases and the V segment lost 4 bases, leaving 5 bases of the junction unmatched. CDR3 loop: CASSPWGGYNEQFF. DNA of the CDR3: TGTGCCAGCAGCCCATGGGGGGGTTACAATGAGCAGTTCTTC.

This clonotype came up many times. This chain joins TRBV14 and TRBJ2-7; 12 nucleotides agree with TRBD2. Germline V lookup: CDR1 SGHDN, CDR2 FVKESK. This CDR3 comprises 16 residues. The J segment lost 3 bases and the V segment lost 2 bases, leaving 5 bases of the junction unmatched. CDR3 sequence: CASSQSLAGGRYEQYF. The CDR3, as DNA: TGTGCCAGCAGCCAATCACTAGCGGGAGGCCGCTACGAGCAGTACTTC.

This clonotype was counted many times. J is TRBJ1-2 and V is TRBV7-2, with D uncertain. Trimming stripped 6 bases from V and 6 bases from J, with 14 bases between. The CDR3 has 13 residues. CDR1 is SGHTA and CDR2 is FQGNSA in the germline V gene. CDR3 sequence (DNA): TGTGCCAGCAGTGCAATCCGGGCCGATGGCTACACCTTC. It codes for CASSAIRADGYTF.

The genes are TRBV7-2 and TRBJ2-5; 11 bases fit TRBD2. The CDR3 is 15 amino acids. Trimming at V came to 0 bases and at J to 3 bases, leaving 0 bases not matched to a gene. Germline V lookup: CDR1 SGHTA, CDR2 FQGNSA. CDR3 sequence reads: CASSLASGGEETQYF. Here the CDR3 DNA reads TGTGCCAGCAGCTTAGCTAGCGGGGGGGAAGAGACCCAGTACTTC. Drawing the rest from reference TRBV7-2 and TRBJ2-5, the complete variable domain is GAGVSQSPSNKVTEKGKDVELRCDPISGHTALYWYRQSLGQGLEFLIYFQGNSAPDKSGLPSDRFSAERTGGSVSTLTIQRTQQEDSAVYLCASSLASGGEETQYFGPGTRLLVL.